A selection of T cell receptor beta chains follows, all from one sample in a study of blood T cell repertoires in COVID-19. The assay was immunoSEQ multiplex PCR, and TCRdb's table has in-frame clones only and misses some. The data show 150,000 to 200,000 clones, with approximately 85% seen just once and about 1.2% held by the top ten. Sequenced input: peripheral blood. The origin of the receptors is a man between 60 and 70 years old who had recovered from COVID-19. CDR3s include the opening cysteine and the closing phenylalanine or tryptophan. The order of the fields is J gene, CDR3 length, clone size, V gene, D gene, CDR3 protein, CDR3 DNA. The D gene is left open where the match is weak. Clone size is not always given. Where it is, it says once, few, many or a class for expanded clones.

j_call: TRBJ1-2; cdr3_length: 12; clone_size: NA; v_call: TRBV6-6; d_call: TRBD1; cdr3_aa: CASSDRGYGYTF; cdr3_nt: TGTGCCAGCTCGGACAGGGGGTATGGCTACACCTTC
j_call: TRBJ1-1; cdr3_length: 14; clone_size: NA; v_call: TRBV9; d_call: NA; cdr3_aa: CASSVDQGSTEAFF; cdr3_nt: TGTGCCAGCAGCGTAGACCAGGGTTCCACTGAAGCTTTCTTT
j_call: TRBJ2-5; cdr3_length: 16; clone_size: NA; v_call: TRBV9; d_call: NA; cdr3_aa: CASSVDEGLKWETQYF; cdr3_nt: TGTGCCAGCAGCGTAGATGAGGGTTTGAAGTGGGAGACCCAGTACTTC
j_call: TRBJ1-6; cdr3_length: 14; clone_size: NA; v_call: TRBV2; d_call: NA; cdr3_aa: CASRWEGPNSPLHF; cdr3_nt: TGTGCCAGCAGGTGGGAGGGCCCAAATTCACCCCTCCACTTT
j_call: TRBJ1-6; cdr3_length: 16; clone_size: NA; v_call: TRBV6-1; d_call: TRBD1; cdr3_aa: CASIDRGHSYNSPLHF; cdr3_nt: TGTGCCAGCATTGACAGGGGGCATTCCTATAATTCACCCCTCCACTTT
j_call: TRBJ1-3; cdr3_length: 15; clone_size: many; v_call: TRBV7-9; d_call: NA; cdr3_aa: CASSRTADSGNTIYF; cdr3_nt: TGTGCCAGCAGCCGGACAGCAGACTCTGGAAACACCATATATTTT
j_call: TRBJ1-1; cdr3_length: 17; clone_size: NA; v_call: TRBV5-1; d_call: NA; cdr3_aa: CASSLDLRTAGNTEAFF; cdr3_nt: TGCGCCAGCAGCTTGGATCTTAGGACCGCGGGGAACACTGAAGCTTTCTTT
j_call: TRBJ2-3; cdr3_length: 14; clone_size: NA; v_call: TRBV9; d_call: TRBD2; cdr3_aa: CASSRSGGADTQYF; cdr3_nt: TGTGCCAGCAGCAGGTCGGGAGGGGCAGATACGCAGTATTTT
j_call: TRBJ2-7; cdr3_length: 13; clone_size: NA; v_call: TRBV6-5; d_call: NA; cdr3_aa: CASTARSGYEQYF; cdr3_nt: TGTGCCAGCACTGCCAGAAGCGGGTACGAGCAGTACTTC
j_call: TRBJ2-5; cdr3_length: 10; clone_size: once; v_call: TRBV20-1; d_call: NA; cdr3_aa: CSASEGTQYF; cdr3_nt: TGCAGTGCTAGCGAGGGGACCCAGTACTTC
j_call: TRBJ1-1; cdr3_length: 16; clone_size: NA; v_call: TRBV10-3; d_call: TRBD1; cdr3_aa: CAISGPGQGMNTEAFF; cdr3_nt: TGTGCCATCAGTGGACCCGGACAGGGGATGAACACTGAAGCTTTCTTT
j_call: TRBJ2-2; cdr3_length: 16; clone_size: NA; v_call: TRBV19; d_call: TRBD2; cdr3_aa: CASSMALAANTGELFF; cdr3_nt: TGTGCCAGTAGTATGGCGCTAGCGGCGAACACCGGGGAGCTGTTTTTT
j_call: TRBJ2-6; cdr3_length: 15; clone_size: NA; v_call: TRBV7-3; d_call: NA; cdr3_aa: CASSLDSSGANVLTF; cdr3_nt: TGTGCCAGCAGCTTAGACTCCTCTGGGGCCAACGTCCTGACTTTC
j_call: TRBJ1-1; cdr3_length: 13; clone_size: NA; v_call: TRBV18; d_call: NA; cdr3_aa: CASLEFKDTEAFF; cdr3_nt: TGTGCCAGCTTGGAGTTTAAGGACACTGAAGCTTTCTTT
j_call: TRBJ1-4; cdr3_length: 14; clone_size: NA; v_call: TRBV5-6; d_call: NA; cdr3_aa: CASSFGALNEKLFF; cdr3_nt: TGTGCCAGCAGCTTTGGGGCGTTAAATGAAAAACTGTTTTTT
j_call: TRBJ1-4; cdr3_length: 13; clone_size: NA; v_call: TRBV18; d_call: NA; cdr3_aa: CASSPPAAQKLFF; cdr3_nt: TGTGCCAGCTCACCACCGGCCGCTCAAAAACTGTTTTTT
j_call: TRBJ2-3; cdr3_length: 16; clone_size: NA; v_call: TRBV5-1; d_call: TRBD2; cdr3_aa: CASSIGTSDRTDTQYF; cdr3_nt: TGCGCCAGCAGCATAGGGACTAGCGACCGCACAGATACGCAGTATTTT
j_call: TRBJ2-5; cdr3_length: 15; clone_size: NA; v_call: TRBV6-5; d_call: NA; cdr3_aa: CASSLVGGAQETQYF; cdr3_nt: TGTGCCAGCAGTTTGGTAGGCGGGGCCCAAGAGACCCAGTACTTC
j_call: TRBJ1-2; cdr3_length: 15; clone_size: NA; v_call: TRBV2; d_call: NA; cdr3_aa: CASSSGTNPTGGYTF; cdr3_nt: TGTGCCAGCAGTTCCGGGACGAACCCGACAGGTGGCTACACCTTC
j_call: TRBJ1-1; cdr3_length: 15; clone_size: once; v_call: TRBV19; d_call: NA; cdr3_aa: CASSGRQRANTEAFF; cdr3_nt: TGTGCCAGTAGTGGGAGGCAGCGGGCGAACACTGAAGCTTTCTTT
j_call: TRBJ1-4; cdr3_length: 14; clone_size: many; v_call: TRBV9; d_call: NA; cdr3_aa: CASSMTATNEKLFF; cdr3_nt: TGTGCCAGCAGCATGACAGCAACTAATGAAAAACTGTTTTTT
j_call: TRBJ2-3; cdr3_length: 17; clone_size: NA; v_call: TRBV4-3; d_call: TRBD2; cdr3_aa: CASSQDRASGATDTQYF; cdr3_nt: TGCGCCAGCAGCCAAGATCGGGCTAGCGGGGCTACAGATACGCAGTATTTT
j_call: TRBJ1-2; cdr3_length: 13; clone_size: NA; v_call: TRBV6-5; d_call: NA; cdr3_aa: CASGFRVVEGYTF; cdr3_nt: TGTGCCAGCGGTTTCAGGGTGGTTGAGGGCTACACCTTC
j_call: TRBJ1-1; cdr3_length: 12; clone_size: NA; v_call: TRBV6-6; d_call: NA; cdr3_aa: CGVQDPLTEAFF; cdr3_nt: TGTGGTGTTCAAGATCCCCTAACTGAAGCTTTCTTT
j_call: TRBJ1-2; cdr3_length: 16; clone_size: NA; v_call: TRBV27; d_call: NA; cdr3_aa: CASSSRLGTMGYGYTF; cdr3_nt: TGTGCCAGCAGTAGTCGCCTCGGGACAATGGGCTATGGCTACACCTTC
j_call: TRBJ1-5; cdr3_length: 15; clone_size: once; v_call: TRBV6-6; d_call: NA; cdr3_aa: CASSRGQTSNQPQHF; cdr3_nt: TGTGCCAGCAGTCGGGGGCAGACTAGCAATCAGCCCCAGCATTTT
j_call: TRBJ1-1; cdr3_length: 12; clone_size: NA; v_call: TRBV29-1; d_call: NA; cdr3_aa: CSVEPGYSEAFF; cdr3_nt: TGCAGCGTTGAGCCGGGGTACTCTGAAGCTTTCTTT
j_call: TRBJ1-5; cdr3_length: 13; clone_size: few; v_call: TRBV12-3/TRBV12-4; d_call: NA; cdr3_aa: CASSLVGDQPQHF; cdr3_nt: TGTGCCAGCAGTTTAGTCGGGGATCAGCCCCAGCATTTT
j_call: TRBJ2-1; cdr3_length: 13; clone_size: NA; v_call: TRBV10-3; d_call: TRBD2; cdr3_aa: CAIGRGDDNEQFF; cdr3_nt: TGTGCCATCGGGCGGGGGGATGACAATGAGCAGTTCTTC
j_call: TRBJ1-1; cdr3_length: 13; clone_size: NA; v_call: TRBV5-1; d_call: NA; cdr3_aa: CASSEQSATEAFF; cdr3_nt: TGCGCCAGCAGCGAACAGTCGGCCACTGAAGCTTTCTTT
j_call: TRBJ2-3; cdr3_length: 16; clone_size: NA; v_call: TRBV5-4; d_call: TRBD1; cdr3_aa: CASSLSQGQGADTQYF; cdr3_nt: TGTGCCAGCAGCTTATCCCAAGGACAGGGGGCAGATACGCAGTATTTT
j_call: TRBJ1-1; cdr3_length: 14; clone_size: NA; v_call: TRBV7-3; d_call: NA; cdr3_aa: CASSKGGLNTEAFF; cdr3_nt: TGTGCCAGCAGCAAAGGGGGATTGAACACTGAAGCTTTCTTT
j_call: TRBJ1-2; cdr3_length: 14; clone_size: NA; v_call: TRBV6-5; d_call: TRBD1; cdr3_aa: CASTHRQGLLGYTF; cdr3_nt: TGTGCCAGCACCCATAGACAGGGGTTACTGGGCTACACCTTC
j_call: TRBJ1-1; cdr3_length: 15; clone_size: NA; v_call: TRBV18; d_call: TRBD1; cdr3_aa: CASSPTGNMNTEAFF; cdr3_nt: TGTGCCAGCTCACCGACAGGGAACATGAACACTGAAGCTTTCTTT